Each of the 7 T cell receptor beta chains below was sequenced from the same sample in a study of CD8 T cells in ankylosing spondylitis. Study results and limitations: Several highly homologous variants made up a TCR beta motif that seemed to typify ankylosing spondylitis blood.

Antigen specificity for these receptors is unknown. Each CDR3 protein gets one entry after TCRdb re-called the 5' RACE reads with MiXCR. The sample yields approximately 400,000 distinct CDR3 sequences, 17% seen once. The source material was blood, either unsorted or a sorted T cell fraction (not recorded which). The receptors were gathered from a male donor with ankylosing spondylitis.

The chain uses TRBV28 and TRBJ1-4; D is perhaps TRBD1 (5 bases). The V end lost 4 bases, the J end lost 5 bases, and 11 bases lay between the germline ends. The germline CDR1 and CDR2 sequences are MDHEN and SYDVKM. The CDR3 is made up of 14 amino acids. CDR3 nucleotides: TGTGCCAGCAGTTGGGCAGGGAGAAATGAAAAACTGTTTTTT. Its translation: CASSWAGRNEKLFF.

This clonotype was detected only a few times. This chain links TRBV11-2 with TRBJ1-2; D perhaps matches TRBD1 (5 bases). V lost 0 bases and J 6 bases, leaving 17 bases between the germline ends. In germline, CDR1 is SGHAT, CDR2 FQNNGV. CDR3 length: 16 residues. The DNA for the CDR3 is TGTGCCAGCAGCTTAGAGGGTAGGGGTCAGGGTGATGGCTACACCTTC. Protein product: CASSLEGRGQGDGYTF.

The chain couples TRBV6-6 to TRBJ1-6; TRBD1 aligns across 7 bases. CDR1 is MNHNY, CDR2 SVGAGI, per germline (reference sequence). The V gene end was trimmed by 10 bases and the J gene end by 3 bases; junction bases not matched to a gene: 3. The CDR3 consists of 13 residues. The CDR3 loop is CATRDSYNSPLHF. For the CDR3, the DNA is TGTGCCACCAGGGACAGCTATAATTCACCCCTCCACTTT.

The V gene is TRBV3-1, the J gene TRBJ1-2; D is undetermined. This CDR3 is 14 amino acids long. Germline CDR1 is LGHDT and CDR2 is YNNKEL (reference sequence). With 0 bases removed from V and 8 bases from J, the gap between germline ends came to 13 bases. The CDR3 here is CASSQDMRARGYTF. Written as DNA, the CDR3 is TGTGCCAGCAGCCAAGATATGAGGGCGCGGGGCTACACCTTC.

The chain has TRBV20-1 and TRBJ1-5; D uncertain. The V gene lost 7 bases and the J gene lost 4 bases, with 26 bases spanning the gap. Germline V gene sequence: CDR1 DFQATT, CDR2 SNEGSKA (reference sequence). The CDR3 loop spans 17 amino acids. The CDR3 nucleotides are TGCAGTGTCGTAAATTCGCGTGGGGAGGGAATTAATCAGCCCCAGCATTTT. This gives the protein CSVVNSRGEGINQPQHF.

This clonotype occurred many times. The CDR3 DNA sequence: TGTGCCACCAACGCGGGACTCACCGGGGAGCTGTTTTTT. As protein: CATNAGLTGELFF. The J gene is TRBJ2-2, the V gene TRBV3-1, with D possibly matching TRBD2 (6 bases). Trimming took 10 bases from V and 4 from J, leaving 13 bases between them. CDR1 and CDR2 from the germline V gene are LGHDT and YNNKEL (reference sequence). The CDR3 length is 13 residues.

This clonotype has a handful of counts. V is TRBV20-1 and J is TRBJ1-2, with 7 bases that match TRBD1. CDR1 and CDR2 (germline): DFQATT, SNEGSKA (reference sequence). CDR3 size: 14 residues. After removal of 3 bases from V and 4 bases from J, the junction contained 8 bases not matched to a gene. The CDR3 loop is CSASSSTGRYGYTF. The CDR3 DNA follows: TGCAGTGCTAGTAGCTCGACAGGGCGCTATGGCTACACCTTC.